These 17 T cell receptor beta chains were all obtained from the same sample, sequenced in a study of STAT5B mutations in CD4+ large granular lymphocyte leukemia. Data came from immunoSEQ multiplex PCR; TCRdb stores just in-frame clones and leaves some out. The profile shows 30,000 to 40,000 clones, roughly 85% of them singletons. Material for sequencing was CD4+ T cells from blood buffy coats. The receptors stem from a human donor in good health.

The chain is built from TRBV4-3 and TRBJ2-1; TRBD1 agrees at 11 bases. The CDR3 consists of 16 residues. The germline V gene has CDR1 LGHNA and CDR2 YSLEER. The J segment lost 3 bases and the V segment lost 4 bases, leaving 5 bases of the junction unmatched. The CDR3: CASSPTGTGGYNEQFF. CDR3 bases: TGCGCCAGCAGCCCCACCGGGACAGGGGGCTACAATGAGCAGTTCTTC.

The chain links TRBV30 to TRBJ2-7; 10 nucleotides line up with TRBD2. This CDR3 contains 15 residues. CDR1 and CDR2 from the germline V gene are GTSNPN and SVGIG (reference sequence). Trimming at V came to 3 bases and at J to 7 bases, leaving 12 bases not matched to a gene. CDR3 in DNA: TGTGCCTGGAGGCCCGGCCTAGCGGGGGTGAAGGAGCAGTACTTC. Residues: CAWRPGLAGVKEQYF.

This sequence joins TRBV5-8 and TRBJ1-1; D is unresolved. This CDR3 is built from 11 residues. Trimming took off 5 bases at V and 4 bases at J, with 6 bases between the two ends. CDR1 SGHTS and CDR2 YDEGEE come from the germline V gene. CDR3 sequence: CASRVFTEAFF. CDR3 sequence (DNA): TGTGCCAGCAGGGTTTTCACTGAAGCTTTCTTT.

The V and J genes are TRBV28 and TRBJ2-7; D possibly uses TRBD1 or TRBD2 (5 bases each). V was cut by 6 bases and J by 1 base, with 13 bases left in between. This CDR3 has 14 residues. Germline loops: CDR1 MDHEN, CDR2 SYDVKM. CDR3 residues: CASRTGARSYEQYF. Written as DNA, the CDR3 is TGTGCCAGCAGGACCGGGGCACGTTCCTACGAGCAGTACTTC.

The V and J genes are TRBV12-5 and TRBJ1-5, with TRBD1 as a possible D gene (5 bases). V was clipped by 0 bases and J by 0 bases, with 9 bases between them. The germline CDR1 and CDR2 sequences are LGHNT and FRNRAP. The CDR3 spans 16 residues. CDR3 protein: CASGLVTGVSNQPQHF. In nucleotides, the CDR3 is TGTGCTAGTGGTTTGGTTACGGGGGTTAGCAATCAGCCCCAGCATTTT.

The chain couples TRBV11-2 to TRBJ2-7; D possibly matches TRBD1 or TRBD2 (5 bases each). This CDR3 is 14 amino acids long. Germline loops: CDR1 SGHAT, CDR2 FQNNGV. Trimming pared 3 bases from V and 5 bases from J, leaving 14 bases between. In nucleotides, the CDR3 is TGTGCCAGCAGCTTGGGACCGAACTCTAACGAGCAGTACTTC. Its protein is CASSLGPNSNEQYF.

The gene calls are TRBV30 and TRBJ2-2; no clear D. Germline CDR1 GTSNPN, CDR2 SVGIG (reference sequence). The CDR3 is made up of 12 amino acids. V was clipped by 4 bases and J by 7 bases, with 10 bases between them. CDR3 bases: TGTGCCTGGAATCCGGGCGTCGGGGAGCTGTTTTTT. Translation gives CAWNPGVGELFF. The full variable domain, its missing parts supplied by reference TRBV30 and TRBJ2-2, is SQTIHQWPATLVQPVGSPLSLECTVEGTSNPNLYWYRQAAGRGLQLLFYSVGIGQISSEVPQNLSASRPQDRQFILSSKKLLLSDSGFYLCAWNPGVGELFFGEGSRLTVL.

This chain links TRBV7-8 with TRBJ2-1; D might be TRBD2 (6 bases). V shed 8 bases and J shed 6 bases, with 17 bases lying between them. CDR3 length equals 14 residues. Looked up from germline, CDR1 is SGHVS and CDR2 is FQNEAQ. CDR3 region: CASGGDQASNEQFF. As DNA, the CDR3 is TGTGCCAGCGGAGGGGACCAAGCTTCCAATGAGCAGTTCTTC.

The V gene is TRBV6-1, the J gene TRBJ1-5, with TRBD1 matching over 7 bases. With 8 bases clipped from V and 3 bases from J, the junction kept 7 bases outside the gene matches. The CDR3 spans 14 residues. CDR1 MNHNS and CDR2 SASEGT come from the germline V gene. CDR3 nucleotide sequence: TGTGCCAGCGATCGGACAGGATTCAATCAGCCCCAGCATTTT. Its translation: CASDRTGFNQPQHF.

V is TRBV25-1 and J is TRBJ2-7; 7 bases fit TRBD2. From germline, CDR1 is MGHDK and CDR2 SYGVNS. V gave up 4 bases and J gave up 4 bases; unmatched junction bases: 13. CDR3 length equals 16 residues. The CDR3 loop is CASSVGWGGSKYEQYF. CDR3 in DNA: TGTGCCAGCAGTGTGGGCTGGGGGGGTAGCAAATACGAGCAGTACTTC.

This clone was recorded only once. J is TRBJ1-4 and V is TRBV5-6, with D unclear. Trimming stripped 2 bases from V and 2 bases from J, with 10 bases between. The CDR3 totals 15 residues. Germline CDR1 reads SGHDT; CDR2 reads YYEEEE. The CDR3 DNA is TGTGCCAGCAGCTTAGGGCCGGGGACTAATGAAAAACTGTTTTTT. It yields the protein CASSLGPGTNEKLFF.

The chain joins TRBV18 to TRBJ1-1; D is unresolved. The germline gives CDR1 KGHSH, CDR2 LQKENI. The V end lost 3 bases, the J end lost 3 bases, and 8 bases lay between the germline ends. This CDR3 contains 13 residues. Written as DNA, the CDR3 is TGTGCCAGCTCACCGACAAAGGACACTGAAGCTTTCTTT. The encoded protein is CASSPTKDTEAFF.

Only one count was recorded for this clone. The genes are TRBV19 and TRBJ1-1, with 10 bases aligning to TRBD1. There are 14 residues in the CDR3. From germline, CDR1 is LNHDA and CDR2 SQIVND (reference sequence). After removal of 1 base from V and 6 bases from J, the junction contained 2 bases not matched to a gene. CDR3 in amino acids: CASSIGTGGSEAFF. The CDR3 coding sequence is TGTGCCAGTAGTATAGGGACAGGGGGGTCTGAAGCTTTCTTT.

CDR3 in DNA: TGTGCCAGCAGTGACTCGACAGATACGCAGTATTTT. As protein: CASSDSTDTQYF. This chain joins TRBV6-4 and TRBJ2-3; D gene uncertain. This CDR3 is built from 12 residues. Germline CDR1 and CDR2: MRHNA and SNTAGT. Trimming removed 0 bases at V and 3 bases at J, with 1 base between.

This chain connects TRBV5-6 to TRBJ2-7, with TRBD2 matching 9 bases. The CDR3 runs 15 residues. Germline V lookup: CDR1 SGHDT, CDR2 YYEEEE. V trimming: 5 bases; J trimming: 2 bases; junction bases outside the gene matches: 8. The CDR3 coding sequence is TGTGCCAGCAGTCCGCCGGGACTAGCTACCTACGAGCAGTACTTC. This codes for CASSPPGLATYEQYF.

This chain links TRBV30 with TRBJ1-3; TRBD1 is a possible D gene (5 bases). Trimming cost V 4 bases and J 4 bases, with 17 bases left between them. The germline V gene has CDR1 GTSNPN and CDR2 SVGIG (reference sequence). The CDR3 length is 15 residues. The chain's CDR3 is CAWTYQGRSGNTIYF. The CDR3, as DNA: TGTGCCTGGACCTATCAGGGCAGGTCGGGAAACACCATATATTTT.

This clone was picked up a small number of times. This chain connects TRBV29-1 to TRBJ1-1; D is ambiguous. Germline V gene sequence: CDR1 SQVTM, CDR2 ANQGSEA. This CDR3 is built from 11 residues. CDR3 in amino acids: CGYRGNTEAFF. CDR3 bases: TGCGGATACAGAGGGAACACTGAAGCTTTCTTT.